The 23 T cell receptor beta chains below all came from one sample that was sequenced in a study of CD8+ T cells in alopecia areata. The treatment: oral pan-JAK inhibitor, 5-10 mg twice daily. In each case, RNA was isolated and then reverse transcribed into cDNA as the sequencing template. The assay was immunoSEQ multiplex PCR, and TCRdb's table has in-frame clones only and misses some. The sample has 150,000 or so clones, about 54% seen once; the top ten hold more than 15%. The sample in question was CD4+ T cells sorted from blood, obtained at approximately week 60, from a patient treated with tofacitinib. These receptors were taken from a human donor with alopecia areata.

In nucleotides, the CDR3 is TGTGCCAGCAGCTTAGGTCCTAGCGGAAGCTCCTACGAGCAGTACTTC. Translated: CASSLGPSGSSYEQYF. This chain links TRBV11-2 with TRBJ2-7, with TRBD2 identical over 7 bases. V gave up 1 base and J gave up 0 bases; unmatched junction bases: 6. Germline assignment: CDR1 SGHAT and CDR2 FQNNGV. CDR3 length equals 16 residues.

The chain links TRBV11-3 to TRBJ2-5; D uncertain. The CDR3 contains 14 residues. The V end lost 2 bases, the J end lost 1 base, and 8 bases lay between the germline ends. The germline V gene has CDR1 SGHNT and CDR2 YENEEA. CDR3 loop: CASSLMVGQETQYF. The CDR3 bases are TGTGCCAGCAGCTTAATGGTTGGCCAAGAGACCCAGTACTTC.

The chain has TRBV29-1 and TRBJ1-2; weak D call: TRBD1 (5 bases). The CDR3 covers 13 residues. Germline loops: CDR1 SQVTM, CDR2 ANQGSEA. The V and J ends lost 3 bases and 6 bases respectively, with 14 bases between them. CDR3 nucleotide sequence: TGCAGCGTTGATAAATGGGGGGAACATGGCTACACCTTC. Translation: CSVDKWGEHGYTF.

This rearrangement joins TRBV2 to TRBJ2-2; D might be TRBD1 (6 bases). The germline V gene has CDR1 SNHLY and CDR2 FYNNEI. There are 12 residues in the CDR3. The V end was cut by 7 bases, the J end by 5 bases, with 8 bases between. CDR3 sequence (DNA): TGTGCCAGCAATAGGGGGACCGGGGAGCTGTTTTTT. Its protein is CASNRGTGELFF.

This clone was seen once. This rearrangement joins TRBV18 to TRBJ1-1; 7 nucleotides agree with TRBD1. The CDR3 extends over 15 amino acids. The V and J ends lost 3 bases and 1 base, in that order; junction bases with no gene match: 5. The V gene's germline CDR1 is KGHSH and CDR2 LQKENI. CDR3 sequence reads: CASSPRDSSNTEAFF. The CDR3, as DNA: TGTGCCAGCTCACCCCGGGACAGCTCGAACACTGAAGCTTTCTTT.

This sequence joins TRBV5-1 and TRBJ1-5; 12 bases line up with TRBD1. The CDR3 is 15 amino acids. Looked up from germline, CDR1 is SGHRS and CDR2 is YFSETQ. The trim removed 4 bases at V and 6 bases at J, leaving 5 bases unmatched. The CDR3 protein is CASSLGQGAGQPQHF. CDR3 coding DNA: TGCGCCAGCAGCCTGGGACAGGGGGCGGGTCAGCCCCAGCATTTT.

This clone has only a few counts. Relative to the germline gene, one junction end is altered; a read error may explain this. The rearrangement joins TRBV6-1 to TRBJ2-4; weak D call: TRBD1 (6 bases). CDR1 is MNHNS and CDR2 is SASEGT in the germline V gene. CDR3 length equals 14 residues. CDR3 loop: CASSSRAGAPSRNF. Written as DNA, the CDR3 is TGTGCCAGCAGTTCTAGGGCAGGGGCACCATCAAGGAACTTC.

The genes are TRBV30 and TRBJ1-3; D gene ambiguous. With 3 bases removed from V and 0 bases from J, the gap between germline ends came to 12 bases. Per the germline V gene, CDR1 is GTSNPN and CDR2 is SVGIG (reference sequence). The CDR3 loop spans 15 amino acids. CDR3 region: CAWRRILSSGNTIYF. The DNA of the CDR3 is TGTGCCTGGAGAAGGATCCTCTCCTCTGGAAACACCATATATTTT.

The CDR3 here is CASSYSGRADTQYF. Here the CDR3 DNA reads TGTGCCAGCAGTTACTCTGGCAGAGCAGATACGCAGTATTTT. The rearrangement links TRBV6-5 to TRBJ2-3; D gene unclear. Germline V gene lookup returns CDR1 MNHEY and CDR2 SVGAGI. Trimming stripped 0 bases from V and 4 bases from J, with 8 bases between. The CDR3 totals 14 residues.

The chain is built from TRBV18 and TRBJ1-3; D remains ambiguous. Looked up from germline, CDR1 is KGHSH and CDR2 is LQKENI. The CDR3 loop spans 12 amino acids. Trimming cost V 8 bases and J 5 bases, with 10 bases left between them. For the CDR3, the DNA is TGTGCCAGCCGAATCGACCGAAACACCATATATTTT. This gives the protein CASRIDRNTIYF.

This chain joins TRBV4-1 and TRBJ1-3; tentative D call: TRBD1 (5 bases). The germline V gene encodes CDR1 MGHRA and CDR2 YSYEKL. The CDR3 extends over 16 amino acids. Deletions cut 0 bases from V and 4 bases from J, with 13 bases between. CDR3 region: CASSQEGQGLGNTIYF. CDR3 nucleotides: TGCGCCAGCAGCCAAGAAGGTCAGGGTTTAGGAAACACCATATATTTT.

The chain combines TRBV15 with TRBJ2-6; D unresolved. The CDR3 has 14 residues. Germline V gene sequence: CDR1 LNHNV, CDR2 YYDKDF (reference sequence). Trimming shortened V by 1 base and J by 3 bases, and 4 bases separated the two germline ends. CDR3 region: CATSRVGGANVLTF. CDR3 DNA: TGTGCCACCAGCAGAGTGGGTGGGGCCAACGTCCTGACTTTC.

V is TRBV29-1 and J is TRBJ1-4, with unresolved D. This CDR3 is built from 12 residues. CDR1 SQVTM and CDR2 ANQGSEA come from the germline V gene. The germline V and J ends were trimmed by 4 bases and 11 bases, with 14 bases remaining between them. The CDR3 DNA sequence: TGCAGCGTTGCCCTTCTCAGCGGGAAACTGTTTTTT. It yields the protein CSVALLSGKLFF.

The CDR3 sequence is CASSFDRVANTGELFF. Here the CDR3 DNA reads TGTGCCAGCAGCTTCGACAGGGTAGCGAACACCGGGGAGCTGTTTTTT. This chain links TRBV7-2 with TRBJ2-2, with 7 nucleotides matching TRBD1. From germline, CDR1 is SGHTA and CDR2 FQGNSA. The V segment lost 3 bases and the J segment 0 bases; nucleotides outside the gene matches: 4. This CDR3 is 16 amino acids long. Full variable domain (missing parts from reference TRBV7-2 and TRBJ2-2): GAGVSQSPSNKVTEKGKDVELRCDPISGHTALYWYRQSLGQGLEFLIYFQGNSAPDKSGLPSDRFSAERTGGSVSTLTIQRTQQEDSAVYLCASSFDRVANTGELFFGEGSRLTVL.

The V call is TRBV2, the J call TRBJ2-1; unclear D gene. The CDR3 length is 13 residues. Germline V gives CDR1 SNHLY, CDR2 FYNNEI. V was cut by 3 bases and J by 0 bases, with 3 bases left in between. CDR3 residues: CASSESSYNEQFF. The CDR3 DNA reads as TGTGCCAGCAGTGAGAGCTCCTACAATGAGCAGTTCTTC.

The CDR3 spells CASSLRAGVGSPLHF. In DNA form, the CDR3 reads TGTGCCAGCAGCTTGCGAGCAGGGGTAGGGTCACCCCTCCACTTT. The gene calls are TRBV5-5 and TRBJ1-6; a possible D gene is TRBD1 (6 bases). CDR3 length: 15 residues. Germline V gene data show CDR1 as SGHKS and CDR2 as YYEKEE (reference sequence). Trimming pared 1 base from V and 10 bases from J, leaving 15 bases between.

This clone appeared a few times. This chain uses TRBV6-5 with TRBJ1-1; D possibly corresponds to TRBD1 (5 bases). This CDR3 is built from 15 residues. V lost 2 bases and J 0 bases, leaving 10 bases between the germline ends. Germline V lookup: CDR1 MNHEY, CDR2 SVGAGI. The CDR3 here is CASSYVGQVNTEAFF. Written as DNA, the CDR3 is TGTGCCAGCAGTTACGTTGGACAAGTGAACACTGAAGCTTTCTTT.

A single count supports this clone. V usage is TRBV30 and J usage is TRBJ1-5; 9 bases are a match to TRBD1. Germline loops: CDR1 GTSNPN, CDR2 SVGIG (reference sequence). This CDR3 region has 14 residues. The junction had 4 bases not matched to a gene; V was cut back by 3 bases and J by 4 bases. The CDR3 loop is CAWSKDRGNQPQHF. CDR3 DNA sequence: TGTGCCTGGAGCAAAGACAGGGGGAATCAGCCCCAGCATTTT.

The gene calls are TRBV30 and TRBJ1-2; D remains unclear. Trimming pared 3 bases from V and 7 bases from J, leaving 15 bases between. CDR3 size: 13 residues. Germline assignment: CDR1 GTSNPN and CDR2 SVGIG (reference sequence). The CDR3 nucleotides are TGTGCCTGGAGCCCACTGGCACCGGTTGGCTACACCTTC. Encoded protein: CAWSPLAPVGYTF.

V and J are TRBV5-1 and TRBJ2-7, with a weak D call TRBD2 (7 bases). Trimming left V 4 bases short and J 0 bases short, with 14 bases between. There are 15 residues in the CDR3. The germline CDR1 and CDR2 sequences are SGHRS and YFSETQ. The CDR3 DNA is TGCGCCAGCAGCCTGGGGGGGACACTCTCCTACGAGCAGTACTTC. This gives the protein CASSLGGTLSYEQYF.

This chain connects TRBV7-9 to TRBJ2-7, with D tentatively TRBD1 (6 bases). The germline CDR1 and CDR2 sequences are SEHNR and FQNEAQ (reference sequence). This CDR3 is 16 amino acids long. Trimming removed 3 bases from V and 1 base from J, with 16 bases in between. Here the CDR3 reads CASSLYGGQASYEQYF. CDR3 nucleotides: TGTGCCAGCAGCTTGTATGGGGGACAAGCATCCTACGAGCAGTACTTC.

The chain joins TRBV5-1 to TRBJ2-5; D could derive from TRBD1 or TRBD2 (5 bases each). The CDR3 has 15 residues. The germline V gene has CDR1 SGHRS and CDR2 YFSETQ. The V gene lost 3 bases and the J gene lost 5 bases, with 17 bases spanning the gap. The CDR3, as DNA: TGCGCCAGCAGCTCCGCTACGGGACGGGGTGAGACCCAGTACTTC. Protein sequence: CASSSATGRGETQYF.

The chain combines TRBV29-1 with TRBJ2-7; D is unresolved. V was shortened by 4 bases and J by 1 base, with 11 bases between the two germline ends. The germline V gene has CDR1 SQVTM and CDR2 ANQGSEA. CDR3 length: 13 residues. CDR3 bases: TGCAGCGTTGTCCCAGGTGGATCCTACGAGCAGTACTTC. It codes for CSVVPGGSYEQYF.